This entry is about one T cell receptor (beta chain). The record originates from a study of human T cells and chemical hapten exposure. Time point reported: patch test 1, 2 weeks after DPC sensitization. Stated treatment: therapeutic diphenylcyclopropenone sensitization with weekly scalp DPC. TCRdb fed the RACE reads into MiXCR, producing one record per CDR3 protein. The data contain around 99,000 distinct CDR3 sequences, under 15% of them singletons. The CDR3 totals 14 residues. V was shortened by 3 bases and J by 4 bases, with 9 bases between the two germline ends. The TCR originated in a middle-aged woman with alopecia areata. Some clones in this sample may be carry-over from other donors' samples. The starting material was whole blood, obtained in connection with sensitization to the hapten diphenylcyclopropenone (DPC). The chain links TRBV12-3 or TRBV12-4 to TRBJ2-2; D is possibly TRBD1 (5 bases). CDR3 nucleotide sequence: TGTGCCAGCAGTTTGGGGCAGACCACCGGGGAGCTGTTTTTT. Translation: CASSLGQTTGELFF.